This T cell receptor beta chain is from a study of beta chain features in type 1 diabetes. Study results and caveats: All four CD4+ subsets from Type 1 diabetes patients carried moderately but significantly shorter TCRB CDR3s. The naive, central memory and Treg TCRB repertoires looked more alike in patients than they did in healthy donors.

This clone was counted a few times. Its antigen is undetermined. Expressed TCRB transcripts were sequenced because the entire RNA isolate underwent reverse transcription. Naive, central memory and regulatory T cell samples came to a mean of approximately 4 million reads. Generated by immunoSEQ multiplex PCR, the TCRdb table keeps only in-frame clones and is missing some. The sample carries around 710,000 clones, around 12% recorded once. The CDR3 sequence is 12 residues long. The V end lost 5 bases, the J end lost 7 bases, and 12 bases lay between the germline ends. Per germline, CDR1 SNHLY and CDR2 FYNNEI.

The chain carries TRBV2 and TRBJ2-7; TRBD1 is a possible D gene (6 bases). This clonotype was sampled from a man aged 25 to 40 with type 1 diabetes. Sequencing was done on a sample of naive CD4+ T cells from blood. CDR3 loop: CASSNRAGEQYF. In nucleotides, the CDR3 is TGTGCCAGCAGTAACAGGGCCGGTGAGCAGTACTTC.